The 12 T cell receptor beta chains in this list originate from one sample, sequenced in a study of T cells in localized non-small cell lung cancer. Measured with immunoSEQ multiplex PCR; TCRdb has only the in-frame clones, and not every one. The sample yields some 12,000 clones, more than 70% seen once. The sample in question was peripheral blood, obtained before any cancer treatment. The source of these receptors is a male donor at least 60 years old with stage I lung adenocarcinoma.

This sequence joins TRBV4-3 and TRBJ1-2, with D possibly TRBD1 on 6 matching bases. Germline CDR1 and CDR2: LGHNA and YSLEER. V lost 0 bases, J lost 6 bases, and 11 bases lay in between. The CDR3 spans 14 residues. CDR3 residues: CASSQDYREDGYTF. Written as DNA, the CDR3 is TGCGCCAGCAGCCAAGATTACAGGGAGGATGGCTACACCTTC.

This chain connects TRBV2 to TRBJ1-2, with D unresolved. The CDR3 runs to 13 residues. Trimming left V 2 bases short and J 7 bases short, with 11 bases between. Germline assignment: CDR1 SNHLY and CDR2 FYNNEI. The CDR3 here is CASSETGGGGYTF. The DNA of the CDR3 is TGTGCCAGCAGTGAAACGGGCGGCGGTGGCTACACCTTC. Looking up the rest from reference TRBV2 and TRBJ1-2 gives the full variable domain: EPEVTQTPSHQVTQMGQEVILRCVPISNHLYFYWYRQILGQKVEFLVSFYNNEISEKSEIFDDQFSVERPDGSNFTLKIRSTKLEDSAMYFCASSETGGGGYTFGSGTRLTVV.

This CDR3 is CASRRTANTGELFF. The CDR3 DNA is TGTGCCAGCAGGCGGACAGCGAACACCGGGGAGCTGTTTTTT. J is TRBJ2-2 and V is TRBV2; D might be TRBD1 (6 bases). CDR1 and CDR2 from the germline V gene are SNHLY and FYNNEI. This CDR3 is built from 14 residues. Trimming removed 6 bases from V and 0 bases from J, with 8 bases in between.

The V gene is TRBV9, the J gene TRBJ1-5; D may be TRBD1 (5 bases). Trimming took off 4 bases at V and 7 bases at J, with 12 bases between the two ends. The CDR3 is 13 amino acids. In germline, CDR1 is SGDLS, CDR2 YYNGEE. The CDR3 bases are TGTGCCAGCAGCCCGCAGGGTAGACAGCCCCAGCATTTT. Translation: CASSPQGRQPQHF.

The DNA of the CDR3 is TGCGCCAGCAGCTTTTCAGACAGGCCCCCCTACAATGAGCAGTTCTTC. This gives the protein CASSFSDRPPYNEQFF. The chain has TRBV5-1 and TRBJ2-1; the D gene is possibly TRBD1 (6 bases). Germline V gene lookup returns CDR1 SGHRS and CDR2 YFSETQ. V lost 2 bases and J lost 2, with 14 bases in between. The CDR3 totals 16 residues.

V usage is TRBV7-2 and J usage is TRBJ2-1; D is unresolved. CDR1 SGHTA and CDR2 FQGNSA come from the germline V gene. The CDR3 totals 12 residues. V was cut by 5 bases and J by 4 bases, with 6 bases left in between. The CDR3 DNA follows: TGTGCCAGCAGCATATGGTACAATGAGCAGTTCTTC. Translated: CASSIWYNEQFF. Based on the CDR3 plus reference TRBV7-2 and TRBJ2-1, the full variable domain is GAGVSQSPSNKVTEKGKDVELRCDPISGHTALYWYRQSLGQGLEFLIYFQGNSAPDKSGLPSDRFSAERTGGSVSTLTIQRTQQEDSAVYLCASSIWYNEQFFGPGTRLTVL.

The chain uses TRBV2 and TRBJ2-5; D remains ambiguous. The CDR3 runs to 13 residues. Germline CDR1 SNHLY, CDR2 FYNNEI. V lost 6 bases to trimming and J lost 2 bases, with 10 bases between them. For the CDR3, the DNA is TGTGCCAGCAGGAATAGCCAGCAAGAGACCCAGTACTTC. Its translation is CASRNSQQETQYF.

V gene TRBV27 combines with J gene TRBJ2-1, with 7 positions matching TRBD2. CDR1 MNHEY and CDR2 SMNVEV come from the germline V gene (reference sequence). J was trimmed by 13 bases and V by 0 bases; bases with no gene match: 12. CDR3 size: 15 residues. The CDR3 DNA reads as TGTGCCAGCAGTTTATCGGACGGGGGAGGGCCTTTACAGTTCTTC. The encoded protein is CASSLSDGGGPLQFF.

The genes are TRBV7-2 and TRBJ1-2; D call uncertain. The CDR3 loop spans 17 amino acids. Germline V gives CDR1 SGHTA, CDR2 FQGNSA. Trimming pared 1 base from V and 1 base from J, leaving 16 bases between. The CDR3 DNA sequence: TGTGCCAGCAGCTTAGTCCCCGCCAGATTAGATAACTATGGCTACACCTTC. It specifies CASSLVPARLDNYGYTF.

There are a few counts of this clone. This chain links TRBV7-3 with TRBJ2-2; D gene uncertain. The CDR3 extends over 13 amino acids. The germline V and J ends were trimmed by 3 bases and 9 bases, with 11 bases remaining between them. Germline V CDR1 and CDR2: SGHTA, FQGTGA. The CDR3 region has the DNA TGTGCCAGCAGCTTTCGTCCGACCTGGGAGCTGTTTTTT. This gives the protein CASSFRPTWELFF. Using reference TRBV7-3 and TRBJ2-2 for the parts outside the CDR3, the full variable domain is GAGVSQTPSNKVTEKGKYVELRCDPISGHTALYWYRQSLGQGPEFLIYFQGTGAADDSGLPNDRFFAVRPEGSVSTLKIQRTERGDSAVYLCASSFRPTWELFFGEGSRLTVL.

The V and J genes are TRBV5-4 and TRBJ2-7; TRBD1 aligns across 9 bases. The CDR3 covers 16 residues. Germline V gives CDR1 SGHNT, CDR2 YYREEE (reference sequence). Trimming removed 7 bases from V and 5 bases from J; junction bases left unmatched: 16. The CDR3 nucleotides read TGTGCCAGCGGGAAGAAAGGTAACAGGGGGCGCGACGAGCAGTACTTC. Residues: CASGKKGNRGRDEQYF.

Sample share makes this clone medium-sized. The V gene is TRBV13, the J gene TRBJ1-3, with D perhaps TRBD1 (5 bases). V was shortened by 3 bases and J by 0 bases, with 12 bases between the two germline ends. The CDR3 is 16 residues long. Looked up from germline, CDR1 is PRHDT and CDR2 is FYEKMQ (reference sequence). In DNA, the CDR3 is TGTGCCAGCAGCTTCTCGGATGGGGGCTCTGGAAACACCATATATTTT. It encodes CASSFSDGGSGNTIYF.